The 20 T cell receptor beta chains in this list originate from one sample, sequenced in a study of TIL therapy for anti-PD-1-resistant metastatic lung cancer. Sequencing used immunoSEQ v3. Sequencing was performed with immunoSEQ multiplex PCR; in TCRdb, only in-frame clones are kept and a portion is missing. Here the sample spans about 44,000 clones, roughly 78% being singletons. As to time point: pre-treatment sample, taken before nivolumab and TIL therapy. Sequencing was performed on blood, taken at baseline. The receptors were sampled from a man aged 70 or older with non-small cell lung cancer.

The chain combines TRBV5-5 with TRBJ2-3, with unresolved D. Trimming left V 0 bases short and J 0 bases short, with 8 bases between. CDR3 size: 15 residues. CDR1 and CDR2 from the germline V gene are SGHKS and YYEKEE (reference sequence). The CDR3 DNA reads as TGTGCCAGCAGCTTGGGAACAGTGAGCACAGATACGCAGTATTTT. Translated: CASSLGTVSTDTQYF.

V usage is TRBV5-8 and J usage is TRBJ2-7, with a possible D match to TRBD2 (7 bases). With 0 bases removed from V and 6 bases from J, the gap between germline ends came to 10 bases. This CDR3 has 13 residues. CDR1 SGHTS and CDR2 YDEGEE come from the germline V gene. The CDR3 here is CASSLEGGTEQYF. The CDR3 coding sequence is TGTGCCAGCAGCTTGGAGGGGGGGACCGAGCAGTACTTC.

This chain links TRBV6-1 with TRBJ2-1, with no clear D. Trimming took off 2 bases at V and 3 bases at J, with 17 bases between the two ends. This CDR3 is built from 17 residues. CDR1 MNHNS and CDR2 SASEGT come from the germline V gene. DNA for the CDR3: TGTGCCAGCAGTGAAAGCTATCTTCTGCCGCGCTACAATGAGCAGTTCTTC. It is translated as CASSESYLLPRYNEQFF.

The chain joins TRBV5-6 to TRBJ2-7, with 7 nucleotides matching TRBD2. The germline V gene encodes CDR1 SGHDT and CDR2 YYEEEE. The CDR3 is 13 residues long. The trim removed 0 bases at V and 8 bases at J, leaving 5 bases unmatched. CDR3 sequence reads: CASSLDRAGQQYF. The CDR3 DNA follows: TGTGCCAGCAGCTTGGACCGAGCGGGACAGCAGTACTTC.

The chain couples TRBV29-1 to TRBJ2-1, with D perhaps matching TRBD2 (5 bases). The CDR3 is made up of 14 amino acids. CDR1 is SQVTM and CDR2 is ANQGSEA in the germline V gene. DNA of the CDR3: TGCACCATCCGCGGGCACCTAACTTACAATGAGCAGTTCTTC. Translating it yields CTIRGHLTYNEQFF.

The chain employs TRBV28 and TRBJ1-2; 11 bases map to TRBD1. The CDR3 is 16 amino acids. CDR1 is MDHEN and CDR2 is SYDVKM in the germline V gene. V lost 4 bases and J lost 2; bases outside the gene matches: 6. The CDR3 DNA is TGTGCCAGCAGTTCAGGGACAGGGGGTTCGAACTATGGCTACACCTTC. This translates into CASSSGTGGSNYGYTF.

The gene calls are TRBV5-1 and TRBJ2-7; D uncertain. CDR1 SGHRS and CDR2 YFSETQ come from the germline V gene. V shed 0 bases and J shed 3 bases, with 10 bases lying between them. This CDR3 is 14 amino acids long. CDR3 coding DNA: TGCGCCAGCAGCTTGGGTTTTGGGGTCTACGAGCAGTACTTC. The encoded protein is CASSLGFGVYEQYF. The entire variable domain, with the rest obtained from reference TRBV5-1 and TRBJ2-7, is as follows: KAGVTQTPRYLIKTRGQQVTLSCSPISGHRSVSWYQQTPGQGLQFLFEYFSETQRNKGNFPGRFSGRQFSNSRSEMNVSTLELGDSALYLCASSLGFGVYEQYFGPGTRLTVT.

Here the CDR3 DNA reads TGTGCCAGCAGCTCAAACCTCCGGGGGGTGAATGAGCAGTTCTTC. This gives the protein CASSSNLRGVNEQFF. The chain is built from TRBV7-2 and TRBJ2-1; 7 bases line up with TRBD2. Germline CDR1 reads SGHTA; CDR2 reads FQGNSA. The V and J ends lost 4 bases and 7 bases, in that order; junction bases with no gene match: 10. This CDR3 region has 15 residues.

The CDR3 DNA reads as TGTGCCAGCAGTAGGCCTAACTATGGCTACACCTTC. It is translated as CASSRPNYGYTF. The rearrangement joins TRBV28 to TRBJ1-2; D ambiguous. Trimming left V 5 bases short and J 0 bases short, with 4 bases between. The CDR3 contains 12 residues. Per the germline V gene, CDR1 is MDHEN and CDR2 is SYDVKM.

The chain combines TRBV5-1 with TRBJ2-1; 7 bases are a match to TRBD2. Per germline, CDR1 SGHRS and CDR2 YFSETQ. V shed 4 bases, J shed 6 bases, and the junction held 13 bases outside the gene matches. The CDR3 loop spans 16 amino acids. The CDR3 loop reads CASSLLASGVGNEQFF. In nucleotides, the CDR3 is TGCGCCAGCAGCCTTTTGGCCAGCGGGGTGGGCAATGAGCAGTTCTTC.

The CDR3 loop reads CSVKAHEQYF. In DNA form, the CDR3 reads TGCAGCGTTAAAGCCCACGAGCAGTACTTC. This chain uses TRBV29-1 with TRBJ2-7; D gene unclear. This CDR3 contains 10 residues. Germline CDR1 is SQVTM and CDR2 is ANQGSEA. V lost 5 bases and J 5 bases, leaving 7 bases between the germline ends.

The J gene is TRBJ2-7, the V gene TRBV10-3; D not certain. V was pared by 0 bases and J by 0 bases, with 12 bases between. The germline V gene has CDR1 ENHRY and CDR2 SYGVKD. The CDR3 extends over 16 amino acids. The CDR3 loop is CAISESVRSSSYEQYF. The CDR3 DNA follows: TGTGCCATCAGTGAGTCGGTGCGGTCTAGCTCCTACGAGCAGTACTTC.

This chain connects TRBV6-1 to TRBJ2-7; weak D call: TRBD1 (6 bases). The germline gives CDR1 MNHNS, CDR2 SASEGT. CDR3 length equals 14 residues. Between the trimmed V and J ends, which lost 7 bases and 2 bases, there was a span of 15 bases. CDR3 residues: CASTVRDIPYEQYF. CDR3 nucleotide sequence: TGTGCCAGCACCGTAAGGGACATTCCCTACGAGCAGTACTTC.

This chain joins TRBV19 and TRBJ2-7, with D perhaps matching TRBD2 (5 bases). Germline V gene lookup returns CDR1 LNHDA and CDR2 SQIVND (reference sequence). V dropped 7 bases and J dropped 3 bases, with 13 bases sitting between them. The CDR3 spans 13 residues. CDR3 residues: CASKEGNGYEQYF. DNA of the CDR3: TGTGCCAGTAAAGAGGGTAATGGCTACGAGCAGTACTTC. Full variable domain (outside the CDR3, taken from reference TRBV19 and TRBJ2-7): DGGITQSPKYLFRKEGQNVTLSCEQNLNHDAMYWYRQDPGQGLRLIYYSQIVNDFQKGDIAEGYSVSREKKESFPLTVTSAQKNPTAFYLCASKEGNGYEQYFGPGTRLTVT.

CDR3 sequence (DNA): TGCGCCAGCAACGACAGGATGAACACCGGGGAGCTGTTTTTT. Protein sequence: CASNDRMNTGELFF. The chain employs TRBV5-1 and TRBJ2-2; perhaps TRBD1 as D (6 bases). Trimming removed 6 bases from V and 1 base from J, with 10 bases in between. Germline CDR1 SGHRS, CDR2 YFSETQ. This CDR3 is 14 amino acids long.

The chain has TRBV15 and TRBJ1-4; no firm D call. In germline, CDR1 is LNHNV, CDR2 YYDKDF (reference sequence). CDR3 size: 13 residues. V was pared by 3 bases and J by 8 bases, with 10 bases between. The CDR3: CATSRGFEEKLFF. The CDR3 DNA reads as TGTGCCACCAGCAGGGGGTTTGAGGAAAAACTGTTTTTT.

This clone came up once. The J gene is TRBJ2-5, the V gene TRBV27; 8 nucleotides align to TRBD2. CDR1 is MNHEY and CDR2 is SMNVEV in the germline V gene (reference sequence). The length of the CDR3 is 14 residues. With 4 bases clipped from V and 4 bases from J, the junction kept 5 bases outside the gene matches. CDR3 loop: CASSSFSGTETQYF. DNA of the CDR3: TGTGCCAGCAGTTCCTTTAGCGGGACAGAGACCCAGTACTTC.

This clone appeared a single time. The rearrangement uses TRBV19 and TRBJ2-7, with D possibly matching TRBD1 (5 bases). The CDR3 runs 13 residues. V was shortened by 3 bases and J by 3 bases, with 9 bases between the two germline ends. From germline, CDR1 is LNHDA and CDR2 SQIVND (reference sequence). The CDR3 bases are TGTGCCAGTAGTATTACGACAGACTACGAGCAGTACTTC. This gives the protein CASSITTDYEQYF. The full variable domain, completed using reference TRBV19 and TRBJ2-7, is DGGITQSPKYLFRKEGQNVTLSCEQNLNHDAMYWYRQDPGQGLRLIYYSQIVNDFQKGDIAEGYSVSREKKESFPLTVTSAQKNPTAFYLCASSITTDYEQYFGPGTRLTVT.

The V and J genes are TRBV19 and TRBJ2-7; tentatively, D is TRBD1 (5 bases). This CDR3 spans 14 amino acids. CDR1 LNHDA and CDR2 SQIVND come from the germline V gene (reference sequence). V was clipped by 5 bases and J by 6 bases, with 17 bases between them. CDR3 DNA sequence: TGTGCCAGTAGTCTCAGGGCAGGGCCCTTCGAGCAGTACTTC. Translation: CASSLRAGPFEQYF.

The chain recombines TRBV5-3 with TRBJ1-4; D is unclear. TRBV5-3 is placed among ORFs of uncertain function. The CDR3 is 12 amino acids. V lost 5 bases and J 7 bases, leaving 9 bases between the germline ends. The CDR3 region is CARRSVREKLFF. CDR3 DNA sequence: TGTGCCAGAAGAAGTGTTCGTGAAAAACTGTTTTTT.